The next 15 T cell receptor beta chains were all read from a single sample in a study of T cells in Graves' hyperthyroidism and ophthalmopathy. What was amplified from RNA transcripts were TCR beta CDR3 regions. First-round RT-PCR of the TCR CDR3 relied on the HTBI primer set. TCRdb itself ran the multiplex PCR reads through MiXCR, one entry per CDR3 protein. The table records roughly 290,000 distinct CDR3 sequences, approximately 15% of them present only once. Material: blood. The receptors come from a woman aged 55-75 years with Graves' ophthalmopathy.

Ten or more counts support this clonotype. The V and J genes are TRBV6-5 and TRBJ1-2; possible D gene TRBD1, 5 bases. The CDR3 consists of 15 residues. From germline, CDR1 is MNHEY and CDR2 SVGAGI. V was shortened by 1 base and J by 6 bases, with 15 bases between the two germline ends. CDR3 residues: CASSYYGTVGDGYTF. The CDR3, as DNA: TGTGCCAGCAGTTACTACGGGACGGTGGGGGATGGCTACACCTTC.

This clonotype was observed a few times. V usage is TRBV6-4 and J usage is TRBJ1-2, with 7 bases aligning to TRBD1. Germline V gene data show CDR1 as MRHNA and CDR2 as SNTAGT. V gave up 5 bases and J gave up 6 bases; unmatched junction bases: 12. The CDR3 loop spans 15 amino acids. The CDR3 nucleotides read TGTGCCAGCAGTTACCTCCTTCGGGACAGAGATGGCTACACCTTC. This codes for CASSYLLRDRDGYTF.

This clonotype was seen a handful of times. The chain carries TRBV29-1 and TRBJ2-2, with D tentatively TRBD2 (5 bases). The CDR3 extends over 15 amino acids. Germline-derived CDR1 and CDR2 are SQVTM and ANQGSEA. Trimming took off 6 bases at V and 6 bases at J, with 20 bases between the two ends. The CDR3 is CSVGRGSPTAGELFF. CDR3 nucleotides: TGCAGCGTGGGGAGAGGGTCACCAACTGCCGGGGAGCTGTTTTTT.

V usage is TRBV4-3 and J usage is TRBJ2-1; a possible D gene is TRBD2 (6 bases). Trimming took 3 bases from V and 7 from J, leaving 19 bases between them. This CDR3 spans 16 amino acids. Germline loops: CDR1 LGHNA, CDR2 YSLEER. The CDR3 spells CASSQVIGTGENEQFF. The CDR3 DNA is TGCGCCAGCAGCCAGGTCATAGGGACGGGAGAGAATGAGCAGTTCTTC.

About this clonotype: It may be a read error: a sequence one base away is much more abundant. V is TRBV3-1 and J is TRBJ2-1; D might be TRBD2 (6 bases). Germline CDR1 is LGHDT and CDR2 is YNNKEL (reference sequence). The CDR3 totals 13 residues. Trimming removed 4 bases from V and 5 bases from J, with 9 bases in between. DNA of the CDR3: TGTGCCAGCAGCCGCGGGGCCCACAATGAGCAGTTCTTC. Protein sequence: CASSRGAHNEQFF.

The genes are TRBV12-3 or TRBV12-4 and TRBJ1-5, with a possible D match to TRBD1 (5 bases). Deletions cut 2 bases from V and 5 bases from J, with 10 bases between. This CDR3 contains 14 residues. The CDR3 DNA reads TGTGCCAGCAGTTTATCCGGGGACCATCAGCCCCAGCATTTT. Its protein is CASSLSGDHQPQHF.

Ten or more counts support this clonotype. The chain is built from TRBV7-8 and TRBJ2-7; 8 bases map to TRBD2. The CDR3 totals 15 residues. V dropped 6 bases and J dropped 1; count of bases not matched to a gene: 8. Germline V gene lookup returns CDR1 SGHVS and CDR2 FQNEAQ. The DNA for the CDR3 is TGTGCCAGCAGAGAAACTAGCGGTTCTTCCTACGAGCAGTACTTC. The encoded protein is CASRETSGSSYEQYF.

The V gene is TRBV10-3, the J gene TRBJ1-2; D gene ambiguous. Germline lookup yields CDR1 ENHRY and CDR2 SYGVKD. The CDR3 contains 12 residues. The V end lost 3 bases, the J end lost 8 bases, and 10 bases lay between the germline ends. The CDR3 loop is CAISDRLKGYTF. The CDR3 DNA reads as TGTGCCATCAGTGATCGACTCAAAGGCTACACCTTC.

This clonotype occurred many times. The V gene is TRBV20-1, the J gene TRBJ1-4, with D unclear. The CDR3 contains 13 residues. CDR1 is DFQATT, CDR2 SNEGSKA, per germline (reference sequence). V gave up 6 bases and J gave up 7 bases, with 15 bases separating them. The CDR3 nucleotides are TGCAGTGCCTCTGACAATTCGGGTGAAAAACTGTTTTTT. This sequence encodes CSASDNSGEKLFF.

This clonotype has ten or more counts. The CDR3 sequence is CSATLRAGYEQYF. The CDR3 DNA reads TGCAGTGCCACCCTCCGGGCAGGCTACGAGCAGTACTTC. The gene calls are TRBV20-1 and TRBJ2-7; D is undetermined. Trimming removed 6 bases at V and 3 bases at J, with 15 bases between. Germline-derived CDR1 and CDR2 are DFQATT and SNEGSKA (reference sequence). The CDR3 loop spans 13 amino acids.

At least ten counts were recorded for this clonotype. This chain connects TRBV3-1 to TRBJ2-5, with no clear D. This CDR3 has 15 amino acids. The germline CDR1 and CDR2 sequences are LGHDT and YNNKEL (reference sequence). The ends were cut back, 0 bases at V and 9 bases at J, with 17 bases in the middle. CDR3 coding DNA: TGTGCCAGCAGCCAAGATAGAGACTCCCTCCGGTCCCAGTACTTC. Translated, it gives CASSQDRDSLRSQYF.

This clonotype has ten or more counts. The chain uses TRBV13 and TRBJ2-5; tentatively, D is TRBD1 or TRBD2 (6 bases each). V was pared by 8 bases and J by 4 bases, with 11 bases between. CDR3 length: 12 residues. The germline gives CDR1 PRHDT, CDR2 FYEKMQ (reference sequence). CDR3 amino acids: CASRGRGETQYF. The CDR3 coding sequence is TGTGCCAGCCGGGGGCGAGGAGAGACCCAGTACTTC.

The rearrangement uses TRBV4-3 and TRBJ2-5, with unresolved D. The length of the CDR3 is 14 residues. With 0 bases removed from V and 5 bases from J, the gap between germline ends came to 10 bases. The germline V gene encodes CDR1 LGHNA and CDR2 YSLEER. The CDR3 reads CASSQDWGIETQYF. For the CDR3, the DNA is TGCGCCAGCAGCCAAGACTGGGGAATTGAGACCCAGTACTTC.

The CDR3 nucleotides are TGTGCCAGCAGCCAAGTGGGAGACAGGGAAGACGAGCAGTACTTC. It yields the protein CASSQVGDREDEQYF. The rearrangement joins TRBV7-9 to TRBJ2-7; 7 nucleotides align to TRBD1. The germline gives CDR1 SEHNR, CDR2 FQNEAQ (reference sequence). The ends lost 5 bases at V and 5 bases at J; junction bases unmatched: 12. The CDR3 consists of 15 residues.

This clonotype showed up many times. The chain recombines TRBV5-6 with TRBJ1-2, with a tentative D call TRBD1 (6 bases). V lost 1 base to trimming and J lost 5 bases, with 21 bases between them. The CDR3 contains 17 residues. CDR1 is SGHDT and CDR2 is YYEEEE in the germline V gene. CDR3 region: CASSLSGTHTGAYGYTF. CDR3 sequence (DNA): TGTGCCAGCAGCTTGTCCGGGACACACACCGGGGCTTATGGCTACACCTTC.